The 30 T cell receptor beta chains reported below all come from one sample, sequenced in a study of PD-1 blockade in classical Hodgkin lymphoma. As for time point: cycle 4 day 1 (C4D1), after 6 weeks of nivolumab. Relapse after autologous stem cell transplantation occurred in every patient, and brentuximab vedotin exposure varied. Here immunoSEQ multiplex PCR was the method, and the copy in TCRdb shows in-frame clones only, minus some. The sample carries 50,000 or so clones, roughly nine tenths recorded once. The specimen comprised peripheral blood mononuclear cells (PBMCs), sampled before the fourth cycle of nivolumab. These receptors were taken from a human donor with classical Hodgkin lymphoma.

In its sample, this clone was seen once. This rearrangement joins TRBV11-1 to TRBJ2-7; D is uncertain. The ends were cut back, 6 bases at V and 1 base at J, with 13 bases in the middle. Germline CDR1 SGHAT, CDR2 FQDESV (reference sequence). The CDR3 runs 14 residues. The CDR3 DNA reads TGTGCCAGCAGAAGGTTCAAGGGTTCCTACGAGCAGTACTTC. Translated, it gives CASRRFKGSYEQYF.

The genes are TRBV28 and TRBJ2-4; TRBD1 matches 9 bases. Germline CDR1 MDHEN, CDR2 SYDVKM. V dropped 5 bases and J dropped 6; count of bases not matched to a gene: 11. The CDR3 is made up of 16 amino acids. The CDR3 region is CASSVPGTGISNIQYF. The CDR3 DNA follows: TGTGCCAGCAGTGTCCCCGGGACAGGGATTTCAAACATTCAGTACTTC. The complete variable domain, with remaining parts taken from reference TRBV28 and TRBJ2-4, reads DVKVTQSSRYLVKRTGEKVFLECVQDMDHENMFWYRQDPGLGLRLIYFSYDVKMKEKGDIPEGYSVSREKKERFSLILESASTNQTSMYLCASSVPGTGISNIQYFGAGTRLSVL.

This rearrangement joins TRBV7-8 to TRBJ1-1, with 12 bases aligning to TRBD1. The ends lost 7 bases at V and 1 base at J; junction bases unmatched: 4. The CDR3 consists of 15 residues. The germline CDR1 and CDR2 sequences are SGHVS and FQNEAQ. The CDR3 region has the DNA TGTGCCAGCAAGATGGGACAGGGGGCGAACACTGAAGCTTTCTTT. The encoded protein is CASKMGQGANTEAFF.

The chain recombines TRBV11-2 with TRBJ1-3; maybe TRBD1 (5 bases). Trimming shortened V by 1 base and J by 0 bases, and 13 bases separated the two germline ends. The V gene's germline CDR1 is SGHAT and CDR2 FQNNGV. The CDR3 is 17 amino acids. CDR3 DNA sequence: TGTGCCAGCAGCTTAGTTGGGGCAGTGAGCTCTGGAAACACCATATATTTT. It yields the protein CASSLVGAVSSGNTIYF.

J is TRBJ2-7 and V is TRBV29-1, with D tentatively TRBD2 (6 bases). The CDR3 consists of 13 residues. V lost 7 bases to trimming and J lost 7 bases, with 20 bases between them. Germline V lookup: CDR1 SQVTM, CDR2 ANQGSEA. CDR3 in DNA: TGCAGCGCCCAGTGGGTCAGCCGGGGGGAGCAGTACTTC. Translated, it gives CSAQWVSRGEQYF.

This clone occurred a few times. The chain links TRBV6-1 to TRBJ2-7; D is unresolved. Trimming removed 6 bases from V and 1 base from J, with 13 bases in between. This CDR3 is built from 14 residues. Germline CDR1 is MNHNS and CDR2 is SASEGT. CDR3 in DNA: TGTGCCAGCAGCCCCGATCGGGTTTCCTACGAGCAGTACTTC. It is translated as CASSPDRVSYEQYF.

This clone appeared once. The genes are TRBV10-3 and TRBJ2-1; no clear D. The length of the CDR3 is 11 residues. V gave up 6 bases and J gave up 7 bases, with 7 bases separating them. Germline values: CDR1 ENHRY, CDR2 SYGVKD. The DNA of the CDR3 is TGTGCCATCAGGAGAGAGAATGAGCAGTTCTTC. It yields the protein CAIRRENEQFF.

The chain has TRBV28 and TRBJ1-4; 11 bases agree with TRBD1. CDR1 is MDHEN, CDR2 SYDVKM, per germline. There are 19 residues in the CDR3. Trimming at V came to 1 base and at J to 1 base, leaving 8 bases not matched to a gene. CDR3 sequence (DNA): TGTGCCAGCAGTTTATTAGGGGACAGGGGGTTTTTAACTAATGAAAAACTGTTTTTT. Residues: CASSLLGDRGFLTNEKLFF.

This clone turned up a few times. The J gene is TRBJ2-3, the V gene TRBV27; D perhaps matches TRBD1 (5 bases). This CDR3 is built from 14 residues. CDR1 is MNHEY and CDR2 is SMNVEV in the germline V gene (reference sequence). The V end was cut by 1 base, the J end by 3 bases, with 8 bases between. CDR3 DNA: TGTGCCAGCAGTTTATGGTCAGGGACAGATACGCAGTATTTT. Protein product: CASSLWSGTDTQYF.

The gene calls are TRBV4-3 and TRBJ2-3; D call uncertain. CDR1 is LGHNA and CDR2 is YSLEER in the germline V gene. Trimming left V 4 bases short and J 2 bases short, with 13 bases between. The CDR3 covers 15 residues. CDR3 sequence reads: CASSRTLGYTDTQYF. CDR3 coding DNA: TGCGCCAGCAGCCGGACCCTAGGGTACACAGATACGCAGTATTTT.

The chain uses TRBV5-4 and TRBJ2-3, with a tentative D call TRBD2 (6 bases). This CDR3 is built from 13 residues. Germline V gene lookup returns CDR1 SGHNT and CDR2 YYREEE (reference sequence). V lost 3 bases and J 2 bases, leaving 7 bases between the germline ends. The CDR3 loop is CASSSDYTDTQYF. The DNA of the CDR3 is TGTGCCAGCAGCTCGGACTACACAGATACGCAGTATTTT. The full variable domain, with the rest looked up from reference TRBV5-4 and TRBJ2-3, is ETGVTQSPTHLIKTRGQQVTLRCSSQSGHNTVSWYQQALGQGPQFIFQYYREEENGRGNFPPRFSGLQFPNYSSELNVNALELDDSALYLCASSSDYTDTQYFGPGTRLTVL.

The V call is TRBV27, the J call TRBJ2-5; 16 positions agree with TRBD2. This CDR3 comprises 19 residues. The trim removed 6 bases at V and 4 bases at J, leaving 14 bases unmatched. Germline V gene data show CDR1 as MNHEY and CDR2 as SMNVEV (reference sequence). The CDR3 spells CASRPQPGLAGGPRETQYF. CDR3 coding DNA: TGTGCCAGCAGACCTCAACCGGGACTAGCGGGGGGGCCGCGAGAGACCCAGTACTTC.

This chain joins TRBV11-1 and TRBJ2-5; no clear D. V was pared by 1 base and J by 2 bases, with 14 bases between. Germline CDR1 SGHAT, CDR2 FQDESV (reference sequence). The CDR3 has 16 residues. CDR3: CASSLEAPFSQETQYF. CDR3 coding DNA: TGTGCCAGCAGCTTAGAGGCCCCCTTCTCTCAAGAGACCCAGTACTTC.

The V and J genes are TRBV7-2 and TRBJ2-7; D unresolved. This CDR3 is 13 amino acids long. Trimming removed 4 bases from V and 6 bases from J, with 13 bases in between. Germline CDR1 SGHTA, CDR2 FQGNSA. The DNA of the CDR3 is TGTGCCAGCAGCTCGATCCGCGCCGGCGAGCAGTACTTC. Its protein is CASSSIRAGEQYF.

The J gene is TRBJ1-1, the V gene TRBV27; a possible D gene is TRBD1 (5 bases). The CDR3 sequence is 14 residues long. Germline V gene sequence: CDR1 MNHEY, CDR2 SMNVEV (reference sequence). V was trimmed by 3 bases and J by 4 bases, leaving 12 bases between them. The CDR3 protein is CASSFGGAFTEAFF. In DNA form, the CDR3 reads TGTGCCAGCAGTTTCGGAGGGGCCTTCACTGAAGCTTTCTTT.

CDR3 region: CASRLGTGNTEAFF. The CDR3 DNA sequence: TGTGCCAGCAGACTCGGGACAGGCAACACTGAAGCTTTCTTT. The chain uses TRBV6-6 and TRBJ1-1, with TRBD1 matching over 8 bases. Losses at the gene ends were 6 bases for V and 2 bases for J; bases not matched to a gene: 5. CDR3 size: 14 residues. CDR1 MNHNY and CDR2 SVGAGI come from the germline V gene (reference sequence).

The gene calls are TRBV7-2 and TRBJ2-7; TRBD1 matches at 9 bases. The CDR3 spans 16 residues. V lost 2 bases to trimming and J lost 3 bases; unmatched junction nucleotides: 8. The germline V gene has CDR1 SGHTA and CDR2 FQGNSA. The CDR3 here is CASSLRTGDLNYEQYF. For the CDR3, the DNA is TGTGCCAGCAGCTTAAGGACAGGGGACTTGAACTACGAGCAGTACTTC.

The rearrangement links TRBV19 to TRBJ2-2, with 10 positions matching TRBD2. CDR3 length: 15 amino acids. Germline V gene lookup returns CDR1 LNHDA and CDR2 SQIVND (reference sequence). Losses at the gene ends were 5 bases for V and 5 bases for J; bases not matched to a gene: 5. CDR3 protein: CASSGLAGETGELFF. Here the CDR3 DNA reads TGTGCCAGTAGTGGTCTAGCGGGAGAGACCGGGGAGCTGTTTTTT.

The chain couples TRBV15 to TRBJ1-2, with 12 bases lining up with TRBD1. The V segment lost 3 bases and the J segment 6 bases; nucleotides outside the gene matches: 5. CDR1 is LNHNV and CDR2 is YYDKDF in the germline V gene (reference sequence). The CDR3 is 15 residues long. The CDR3 sequence is CATSRGTGGSDGYTF. CDR3 coding DNA: TGTGCCACCAGCAGGGGGACAGGGGGCTCTGATGGCTACACCTTC.

V is TRBV5-1 and J is TRBJ1-1; no clear D gene. Germline values: CDR1 SGHRS, CDR2 YFSETQ. V dropped 0 bases and J dropped 6 bases, with 9 bases sitting between them. The CDR3 extends over 13 amino acids. DNA for the CDR3: TGCGCCAGCAGCTTGGGTGTGGGGTCTGAAGCTTTCTTT. It yields the protein CASSLGVGSEAFF.

This chain connects TRBV15 to TRBJ1-6; D is uncertain. Germline lookup yields CDR1 LNHNV and CDR2 YYDKDF (reference sequence). The CDR3 spans 14 residues. V lost 4 bases to trimming and J lost 8 bases, with 12 bases between them. This CDR3 reads CATSKRGFDSPLHF. In nucleotides, the CDR3 is TGTGCCACCAGCAAGCGGGGATTTGATTCACCCCTCCACTTT.

V usage is TRBV5-1 and J usage is TRBJ2-3, with 8 bases matching TRBD2. The CDR3 extends over 14 amino acids. CDR1 and CDR2 from the germline V gene are SGHRS and YFSETQ. J gave up 5 bases and V 5 bases, and 7 bases lay outside the gene matches. The CDR3 loop is CASRTRGVQDTQYF. The DNA for the CDR3 is TGCGCCAGCAGAACGCGGGGGGTACAAGATACGCAGTATTTT.

The chain recombines TRBV28 with TRBJ2-1, with unresolved D. Trimming took off 4 bases at V and 0 bases at J, with 13 bases between the two ends. Germline V lookup: CDR1 MDHEN, CDR2 SYDVKM. The CDR3 has 16 amino acids. In nucleotides, the CDR3 is TGTGCCAGCAGTTCCGGTGAGCACAGCTCCTACAATGAGCAGTTCTTC. It codes for CASSSGEHSSYNEQFF.

The V gene is TRBV7-9, the J gene TRBJ2-7, with TRBD1 matching 7 bases. V shed 5 bases, J shed 6 bases, and the junction held 7 bases outside the gene matches. The germline V gene encodes CDR1 SEHNR and CDR2 FQNEAQ (reference sequence). There are 13 residues in the CDR3. CDR3 sequence (DNA): TGTGCCAGCAGCCGTTCGACAGGGCCCGAGCAGTACTTC. This gives the protein CASSRSTGPEQYF.

The J gene is TRBJ1-2, the V gene TRBV5-4; D perhaps matches TRBD1 (5 bases). Between the trimmed V and J ends, which lost 4 bases and 6 bases, there was a span of 16 bases. This CDR3 contains 14 residues. Per germline, CDR1 SGHNT and CDR2 YYREEE (reference sequence). This CDR3 reads CASSQMTGTDGYTF. CDR3 DNA: TGTGCCAGCAGCCAAATGACCGGGACTGATGGCTACACCTTC. The complete variable domain, with remaining parts taken from reference TRBV5-4 and TRBJ1-2, reads ETGVTQSPTHLIKTRGQQVTLRCSSQSGHNTVSWYQQALGQGPQFIFQYYREEENGRGNFPPRFSGLQFPNYSSELNVNALELDDSALYLCASSQMTGTDGYTFGSGTRLTVV.

The CDR3 reads CASSVREGGSPLHF. The CDR3 bases are TGTGCCAGCAGCGTACGCGAGGGGGGTTCACCCCTCCACTTT. The rearrangement links TRBV9 to TRBJ1-6; weak D call: TRBD1 (6 bases). Germline V lookup: CDR1 SGDLS, CDR2 YYNGEE. V shed 1 base and J shed 9 bases, with 11 bases lying between them. The CDR3 is made up of 14 amino acids.

The chain carries TRBV19 and TRBJ1-5, with a weak D call TRBD1 (6 bases). Germline V gives CDR1 LNHDA, CDR2 SQIVND (reference sequence). This CDR3 is 15 amino acids long. Trimming stripped 7 bases from V and 6 bases from J, with 19 bases between. CDR3 in amino acids: CASIQSWGPGQPQHF. The CDR3 region has the DNA TGTGCCAGTATCCAGAGTTGGGGGCCGGGTCAGCCCCAGCATTTT.

The V gene is TRBV11-3, the J gene TRBJ1-6; tentatively, D is TRBD1 (5 bases). The CDR3 has 15 residues. Germline CDR1 and CDR2: SGHNT and YENEEA. The V end was cut by 1 base, the J end by 9 bases, with 13 bases between. The CDR3 is CASSLGGLSGSPLHF. CDR3 sequence (DNA): TGTGCCAGCAGCTTAGGGGGGTTGTCGGGTTCACCCCTCCACTTT.

The sample holds one count of this clone. This chain links TRBV5-1 with TRBJ2-2; 12 nucleotides match TRBD1. V lost 0 bases and J lost 5; bases outside the gene matches: 2. CDR1 SGHRS and CDR2 YFSETQ come from the germline V gene. The length of the CDR3 is 16 residues. CDR3 amino acids: CASSLEGQGATGELFF. Written as DNA, the CDR3 is TGCGCCAGCAGCTTGGAGGGACAGGGGGCGACCGGGGAGCTGTTTTTT.

J is TRBJ2-7 and V is TRBV7-2; 7 positions match TRBD1. Trimming cost V 3 bases and J 1 base; bases outside gene matches: 6. This CDR3 has 15 residues. The germline CDR1 and CDR2 sequences are SGHTA and FQGNSA. The CDR3: CASSLAGTVSYEQYF. For the CDR3, the DNA is TGTGCCAGCAGCTTGGCCGGGACAGTGTCCTACGAGCAGTACTTC. Full variable domain (rest looked up from reference TRBV7-2 and TRBJ2-7): GAGVSQSPSNKVTEKGKDVELRCDPISGHTALYWYRQSLGQGLEFLIYFQGNSAPDKSGLPSDRFSAERTGGSVSTLTIQRTQQEDSAVYLCASSLAGTVSYEQYFGPGTRLTVT.